This passage covers 5 T cell receptor beta chains from one sample sequenced in a study of OX40 agonist ivuxolimab in advanced cancers. The table came from immunoSEQ multiplex PCR; TCRdb's copy has only in-frame clones and leaves some out. The sample has over 95,000 clones, about 91% seen once; the top ten hold 0.25% to 0.35%. Sequenced material: CD4+ or CD8+ T cells sorted from blood, taken in a trial of the OX40 agonist ivuxolimab. Every receptor here comes from an adult with an advanced solid tumor such as melanoma, head and neck, liver or kidney cancer.

The chain combines TRBV5-4 with TRBJ1-1; D possibly corresponds to TRBD1 (5 bases). In germline, CDR1 is SGHNT, CDR2 YYREEE (reference sequence). This CDR3 is built from 14 residues. Trimming pared 6 bases from V and 6 bases from J, leaving 18 bases between. CDR3 in DNA: TGTGCCAGCACAATTTCTCGGGGCGACGCTGAAGCTTTCTTT. Translated, it gives CASTISRGDAEAFF.

The chain couples TRBV28 to TRBJ1-6; the D is unclear. This CDR3 has 12 amino acids. CDR1 MDHEN and CDR2 SYDVKM come from the germline V gene. Trimming shortened V by 5 bases and J by 9 bases, and 8 bases separated the two germline ends. The CDR3 DNA sequence: TGTGCCAGCAGTCCCGCCAGTTCACCCCTCCACTTT. This sequence encodes CASSPASSPLHF. Combining the CDR3 with reference TRBV28 and TRBJ1-6 gives the whole variable domain DVKVTQSSRYLVKRTGEKVFLECVQDMDHENMFWYRQDPGLGLRLIYFSYDVKMKEKGDIPEGYSVSREKKERFSLILESASTNQTSMYLCASSPASSPLHFGNGTRLTVT.

The CDR3 DNA reads TGTGCCAGTAGGGGCAGGAGCGGGCCACAAGAGACCCAGTACTTC. Translating it yields CASRGRSGPQETQYF. This rearrangement joins TRBV19 to TRBJ2-5; D may be TRBD2 (6 bases). V lost 6 bases, J lost 2 bases, and 16 bases lay in between. Germline CDR1 LNHDA, CDR2 SQIVND (reference sequence). The CDR3 contains 15 residues.

V and J are TRBV28 and TRBJ2-7, with 7 bases fitting TRBD1. The V gene's germline CDR1 is MDHEN and CDR2 SYDVKM. This CDR3 has 13 amino acids. Germline trimming cut 10 bases from V and 4 bases from J; bases unmatched to any gene: 10. CDR3 coding DNA: TGTGCCAACACAGGGGATCACCTTTACGAGCAGTACTTC. As protein: CANTGDHLYEQYF.

The CDR3, as DNA: TGTGCCAGCAGCCCCCCCAGGGAGCGGGAGATCCAAGAGACCCAGTACTTC. Protein: CASSPPREREIQETQYF. J is TRBJ2-5 and V is TRBV14; 8 bases are shared with TRBD2. This CDR3 has 17 residues. Trimming removed 4 bases from V and 1 base from J; junction bases left unmatched: 11. Per germline, CDR1 SGHDN and CDR2 FVKESK.